These 6 T cell receptor beta chains were all obtained from the same sample, sequenced in a study of vaccination and CD4 T cells after COVID-19. The Oncomine TCR Beta short-read assay was applied to DNA of cultured CD4+ T cells. Genomic DNA was isolated from cultured CD4+ T cells. TCRdb analysed the PCR reads with MiXCR anew, one entry per CDR3 protein. The sample contains 7,500 to 10,000 distinct CDR3 sequences, more than 25% of which appear only once. As for treatment: roughly 11-day PBMC culture with coronavirus spike peptide pools or control peptides (ViraFEST assay). The collection of CD4+ T cells from the unexposed donor took place before the COVID-19 pandemic (2011-2018). For these TCRs, the target antigens are not known. Sequenced sample: CD4+ T cells from blood, cultured in vitro. Source of these receptors: a human donor in good health.

This chain joins TRBV7-6 and TRBJ2-7, with 12 bases fitting TRBD2. Germline CDR1 reads SGHVS; CDR2 reads FNYEAQ. The J segment lost 2 bases and the V segment lost 1 base, leaving 3 bases of the junction unmatched. The length of the CDR3 is 16 residues. DNA of the CDR3: TGTGCCAGCAGCTTAGGGACTAGCGGGACGCCCTACGAGCAGTACTTC. Its protein product is CASSLGTSGTPYEQYF. Drawing the rest from reference TRBV7-6 and TRBJ2-7, the complete variable domain is GAGVSQSPRYKVTKRGQDVALRCDPISGHVSLYWYRQALGQGPEFLTYFNYEAQQDKSGLPNDRFSAERPEGSISTLTIQRTEQRDSAMYRCASSLGTSGTPYEQYFGPGTRLTVT.

This sequence joins TRBV5-6 and TRBJ1-1; 8 bases line up with TRBD1. The CDR3 contains 14 residues. The V segment lost 3 bases and the J segment 7 bases; nucleotides outside the gene matches: 8. The germline CDR1 and CDR2 sequences are SGHDT and YYEEEE. DNA for the CDR3: TGTGCCAGCAGCTGGACAGGGCGGGAAATTGAAGCTTTCTTT. It is translated as CASSWTGREIEAFF.

The chain uses TRBV7-2 and TRBJ1-6; tentatively, D is TRBD1 (5 bases). Germline lookup yields CDR1 SGHTA and CDR2 FQGNSA. The CDR3 length is 15 residues. The V end was cut by 1 base, the J end by 5 bases, with 9 bases between. The CDR3 nucleotides are TGTGCCAGCAGCTTAGTGCAGGGTCATAATTCACCCCTCCACTTT. It is translated as CASSLVQGHNSPLHF.

V is TRBV7-3 and J is TRBJ2-4; 8 nucleotides match TRBD2. Trimming at V came to 5 bases and at J to 4 bases, leaving 10 bases not matched to a gene. Germline V gives CDR1 SGHTA, CDR2 FQGTGA. The CDR3 is 16 amino acids. CDR3 DNA: TGTGCCAGCAGCCCATCCGGGGGGGCAGGGAAAAACATTCAGTACTTC. It specifies CASSPSGGAGKNIQYF.

The rearrangement links TRBV11-2 to TRBJ1-6; no reliable D call. The germline V gene encodes CDR1 SGHAT and CDR2 FQNNGV. V lost 5 bases and J lost 13, with 15 bases in between. The CDR3 totals 13 residues. The CDR3 here is CASSIMDRQPLHF. CDR3 in DNA: TGTGCCAGCAGCATAATGGACCGCCAGCCCCTCCACTTT.

The rearrangement uses TRBV4-3 and TRBJ2-3; 10 bases agree with TRBD2. The V gene end was trimmed by 0 bases and the J gene end by 2 bases; junction bases not matched to a gene: 11. The CDR3 has 19 residues. Looked up from germline, CDR1 is LGHNA and CDR2 is YSLEER. CDR3 in amino acids: CASSQEDPRTSGHTDTQYF. DNA for the CDR3: TGCGCCAGCAGCCAAGAGGACCCCAGGACTAGCGGACACACAGATACGCAGTATTTT.